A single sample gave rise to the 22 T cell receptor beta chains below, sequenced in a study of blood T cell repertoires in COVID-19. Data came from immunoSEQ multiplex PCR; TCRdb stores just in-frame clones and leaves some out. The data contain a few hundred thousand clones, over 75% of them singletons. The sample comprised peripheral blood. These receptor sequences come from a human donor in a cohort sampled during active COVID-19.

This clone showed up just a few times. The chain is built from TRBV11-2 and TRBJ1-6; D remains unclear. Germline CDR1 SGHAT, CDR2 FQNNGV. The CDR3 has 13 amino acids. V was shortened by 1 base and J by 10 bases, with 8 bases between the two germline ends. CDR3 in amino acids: CASSLVRLSPLHF. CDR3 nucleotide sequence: TGTGCCAGCAGCTTAGTCAGGTTATCACCCCTCCACTTT.

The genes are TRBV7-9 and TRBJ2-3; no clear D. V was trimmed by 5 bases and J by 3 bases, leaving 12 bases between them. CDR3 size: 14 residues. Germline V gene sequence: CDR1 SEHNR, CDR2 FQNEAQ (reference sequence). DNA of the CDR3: TGTGCCAGCAGCCCTAAGAAAACGACAGATACGCAGTATTTT. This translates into CASSPKKTTDTQYF.

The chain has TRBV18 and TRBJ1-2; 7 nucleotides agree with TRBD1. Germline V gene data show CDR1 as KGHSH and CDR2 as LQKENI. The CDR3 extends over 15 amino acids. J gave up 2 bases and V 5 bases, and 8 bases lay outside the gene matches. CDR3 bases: TGTGCCAGCTCATCCGGGACAGAGCCAAACTATGGCTACACCTTC. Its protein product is CASSSGTEPNYGYTF.

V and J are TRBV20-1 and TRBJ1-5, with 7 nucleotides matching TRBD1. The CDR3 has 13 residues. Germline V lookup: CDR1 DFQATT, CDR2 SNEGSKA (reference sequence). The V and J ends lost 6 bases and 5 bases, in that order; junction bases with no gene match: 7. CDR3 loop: CSASPRGDQPQHF. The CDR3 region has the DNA TGCAGTGCGAGTCCCAGGGGGGATCAGCCCCAGCATTTT.

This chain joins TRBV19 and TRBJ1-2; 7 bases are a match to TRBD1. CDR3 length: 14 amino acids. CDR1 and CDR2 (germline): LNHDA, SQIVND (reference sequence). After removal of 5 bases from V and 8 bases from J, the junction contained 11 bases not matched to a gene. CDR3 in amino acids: CASSFRDRSGGYTF. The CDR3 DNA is TGTGCCAGTAGTTTCCGGGACAGATCTGGGGGCTACACCTTC.

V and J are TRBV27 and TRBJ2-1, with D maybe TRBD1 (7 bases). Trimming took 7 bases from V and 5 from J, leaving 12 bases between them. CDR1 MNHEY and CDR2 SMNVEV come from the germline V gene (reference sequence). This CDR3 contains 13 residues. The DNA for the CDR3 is TGTGCCAGCACAGGGGGGCTTCACAATGAGCAGTTCTTC. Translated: CASTGGLHNEQFF.

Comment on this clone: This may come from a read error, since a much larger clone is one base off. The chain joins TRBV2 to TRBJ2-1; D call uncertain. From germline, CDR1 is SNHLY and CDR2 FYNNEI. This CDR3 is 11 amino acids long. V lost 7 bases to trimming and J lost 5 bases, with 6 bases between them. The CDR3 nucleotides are TGTGCCAGCATTAGAAACAATGAGCAGTTCTTC. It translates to CASIRNNEQFF.

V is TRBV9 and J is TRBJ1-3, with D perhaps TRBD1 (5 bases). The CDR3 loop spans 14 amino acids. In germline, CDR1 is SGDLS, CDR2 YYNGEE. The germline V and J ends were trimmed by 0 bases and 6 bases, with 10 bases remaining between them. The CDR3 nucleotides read TGTGCCAGCAGCGTAGCGGGGGGGTTAAACACCATATATTTT. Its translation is CASSVAGGLNTIYF.

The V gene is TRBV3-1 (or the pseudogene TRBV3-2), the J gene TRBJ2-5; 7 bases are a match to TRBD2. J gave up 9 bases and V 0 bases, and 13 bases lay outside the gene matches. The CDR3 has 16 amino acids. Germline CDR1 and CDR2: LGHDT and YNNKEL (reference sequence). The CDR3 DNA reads TGTGCCAGCAGCCAAGAAACGGGGGTATTCGGGGGGTCCCAGTACTTC. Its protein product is CASSQETGVFGGSQYF.

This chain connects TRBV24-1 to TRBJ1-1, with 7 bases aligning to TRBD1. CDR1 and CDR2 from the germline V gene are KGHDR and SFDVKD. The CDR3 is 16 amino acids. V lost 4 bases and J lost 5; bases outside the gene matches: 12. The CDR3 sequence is CATSDRPTGLRTEAFF. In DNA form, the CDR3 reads TGTGCCACCAGTGACCGGCCGACAGGGTTGAGGACTGAAGCTTTCTTT.

The CDR3: CAISERGTGELFF. The CDR3 nucleotides are TGTGCCATCAGTGAAAGGGGGACCGGGGAGCTGTTTTTT. V and J are TRBV10-3 and TRBJ2-2, with a tentative D call TRBD1 (6 bases). Trimming took off 3 bases at V and 5 bases at J, with 7 bases between the two ends. The germline CDR1 and CDR2 sequences are ENHRY and SYGVKD. The CDR3 runs to 13 residues.

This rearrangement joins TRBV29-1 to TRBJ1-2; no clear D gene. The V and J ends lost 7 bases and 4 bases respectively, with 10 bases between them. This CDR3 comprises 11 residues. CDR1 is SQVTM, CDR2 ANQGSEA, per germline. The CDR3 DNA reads TGCAGCGCATCGGGAAGCTATGGCTACACCTTC. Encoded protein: CSASGSYGYTF.

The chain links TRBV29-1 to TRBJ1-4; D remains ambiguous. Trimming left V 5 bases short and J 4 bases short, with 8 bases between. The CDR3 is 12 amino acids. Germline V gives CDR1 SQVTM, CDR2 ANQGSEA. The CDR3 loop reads CSVRQDNEKLFF. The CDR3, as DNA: TGCAGCGTTCGACAAGATAATGAAAAACTGTTTTTT.

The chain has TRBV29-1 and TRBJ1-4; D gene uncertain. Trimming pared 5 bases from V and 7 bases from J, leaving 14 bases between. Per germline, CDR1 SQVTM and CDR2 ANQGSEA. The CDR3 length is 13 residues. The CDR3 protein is CSVSGGKAEKLFF. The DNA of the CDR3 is TGCAGCGTTTCGGGTGGAAAGGCTGAAAAACTGTTTTTT.

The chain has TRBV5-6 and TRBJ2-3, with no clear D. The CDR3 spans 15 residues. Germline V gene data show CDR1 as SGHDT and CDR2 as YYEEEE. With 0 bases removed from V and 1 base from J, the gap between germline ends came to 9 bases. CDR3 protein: CASSLGGKGTDTQYF. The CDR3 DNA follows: TGTGCCAGCAGCTTGGGAGGAAAAGGCACAGATACGCAGTATTTT.

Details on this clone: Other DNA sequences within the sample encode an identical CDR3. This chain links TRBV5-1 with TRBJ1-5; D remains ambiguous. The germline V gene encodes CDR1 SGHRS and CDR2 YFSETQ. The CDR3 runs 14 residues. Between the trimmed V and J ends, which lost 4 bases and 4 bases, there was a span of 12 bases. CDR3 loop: CASSPGGGNQPQHF. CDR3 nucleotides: TGCGCCAGCAGCCCCGGTGGAGGGAATCAGCCCCAGCATTTT.

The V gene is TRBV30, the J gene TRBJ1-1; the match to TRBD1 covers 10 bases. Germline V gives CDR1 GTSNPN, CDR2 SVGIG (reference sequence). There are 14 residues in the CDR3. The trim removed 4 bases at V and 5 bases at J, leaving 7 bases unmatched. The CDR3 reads CAWNLGQGETEAFF. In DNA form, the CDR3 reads TGTGCCTGGAATCTAGGACAGGGGGAGACTGAAGCTTTCTTT.

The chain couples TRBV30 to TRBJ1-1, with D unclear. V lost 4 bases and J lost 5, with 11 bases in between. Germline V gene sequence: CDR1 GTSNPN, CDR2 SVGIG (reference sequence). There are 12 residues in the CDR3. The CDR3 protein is CAWMRLRTEAFF. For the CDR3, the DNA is TGTGCCTGGATGAGGCTGAGGACTGAAGCTTTCTTT.

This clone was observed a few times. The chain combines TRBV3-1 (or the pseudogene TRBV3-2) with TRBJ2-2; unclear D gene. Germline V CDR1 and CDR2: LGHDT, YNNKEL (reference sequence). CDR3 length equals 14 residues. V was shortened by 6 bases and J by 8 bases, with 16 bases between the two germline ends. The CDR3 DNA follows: TGTGCCAGCAGTTCCAGAGGAGAATGGGGGGAGCTGTTTTTT. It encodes CASSSRGEWGELFF.

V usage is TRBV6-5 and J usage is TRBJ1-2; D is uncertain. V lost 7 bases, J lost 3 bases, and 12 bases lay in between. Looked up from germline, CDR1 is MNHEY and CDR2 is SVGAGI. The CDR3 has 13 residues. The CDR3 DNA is TGTGCCAGCAAGAATACGGGATACTATGGCTACACCTTC. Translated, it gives CASKNTGYYGYTF.

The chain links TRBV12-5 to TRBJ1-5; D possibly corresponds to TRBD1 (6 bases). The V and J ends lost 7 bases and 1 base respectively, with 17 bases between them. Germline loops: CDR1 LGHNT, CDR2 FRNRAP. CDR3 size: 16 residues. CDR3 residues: CASVEQGPGSNQPQHF. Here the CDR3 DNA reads TGTGCTAGTGTCGAACAGGGCCCCGGGAGCAATCAGCCCCAGCATTTT.

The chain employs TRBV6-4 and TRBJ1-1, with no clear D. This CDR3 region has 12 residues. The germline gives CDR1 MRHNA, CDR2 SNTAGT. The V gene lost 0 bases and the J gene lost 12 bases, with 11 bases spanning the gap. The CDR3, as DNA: TGTGCCAGCAGTGACTCGGGCAGGATGCCTTTCTTT. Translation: CASSDSGRMPFF.